This T cell receptor beta chain appears in the sequencing data of a study of T cells in women clearing cervical HPV infection. Germline assignment: CDR1 SEHNR and CDR2 FQNEAQ (reference sequence). The CDR3 consists of 9 residues. V was clipped by 10 bases and J by 6 bases, with 6 bases between them. Clones were read by immunoSEQ multiplex PCR, and TCRdb kept only the in-frame ones, dropping some. The sample yields about 30,000 clones, of which the top ten take up under 10%. As regards this clone: The read ends 3 residues shy of where the CDR3 ends; the end is completed using the germline J gene.

This chain uses TRBV7-9 with TRBJ1-2; D is ambiguous. The sequenced sample consisted of blood buffy coat. The clonotype comes from a woman between 18 and 70 years old with a cervical HPV16 infection that either progressed to CIN3+ or cleared (not recorded which). CDR3 DNA (partial): TGTGCCATTCAGGATGGC. The encoded protein is CAIQDG. The entire CDR3 sequence reads CAIQDGYTF.